This TCR beta chain was recorded in a study of T-cell reconstitution after alpha-beta-depleted transplantation in children. It was with unique molecular identifiers that the TCRbeta library was prepared. Via MiXCR, TCRdb re-called the PCR reads, giving one row per CDR3 protein. This table has some 280,000 distinct CDR3 sequences, 9.9% appearing once. This CDR3 comprises 15 residues. Trimming left V 0 bases short and J 3 bases short, with 12 bases between. The V gene's germline CDR1 is LGHNT and CDR2 FRNRAP. This chain connects TRBV12-5 to TRBJ2-7; a possible D gene is TRBD1 (6 bases). The origin of this receptor is a human donor who donated a stem cell graft to a child with SCID. Source: PBMCs from the stem cell graft donor, taken from the stem cell graft. CDR3 amino acids: CASGLVDRPNYEQYF. Written as DNA, the CDR3 is TGTGCTAGTGGTTTGGTCGACAGGCCAAACTACGAGCAGTACTTC.